Each of the 19 T cell receptor beta chains below was sequenced from the same sample in a study of T cell clonality in common variable immunodeficiency. Only in-frame clones appear in the TCRdb table, and some are missing; sequencing was by immunoSEQ multiplex PCR. The sample shows roughly 57,000 clones, none of them appearing just once. Sequences were obtained from peripheral blood mononuclear cells. All receptors derive from a person between 18 and 75 years old in good health.

The CDR3 loop reads CATAIGQVNTGELFF. CDR3 bases read: TGTGCCACCGCGATTGGACAGGTTAACACCGGGGAG. This chain uses TRBV19 with TRBJ2-2; 7 bases map to TRBD1. The CDR3 end falls 3 residues outside the read, so it is completed with the germline J gene. The ends lost 10 bases at V and 2 bases at J; junction bases unmatched: 10. CDR3 size: 15 residues. CDR1 is LNHDA, CDR2 SQIVND, per germline (reference sequence).

To note about this clone: Read sequence stops 3 residues before the CDR3 end, and the germline J gene provides the missing end. This sequence joins TRBV11-2 and TRBJ2-2, with D hard to call. V lost 3 bases, J lost 4 bases, and 6 bases lay in between. The germline V gene encodes CDR1 SGHAT and CDR2 FQNNGV. There are 13 residues in the CDR3. The CDR3 sequence is CASSFGGTGELFF. Incomplete CDR3 DNA: TGTGCCAGCAGCTTCGGTGGCACCGGGGAG.

Many counts were recorded for this clone. The CDR3 end lies 3 residues beyond the end of the read and is filled in from the germline J gene. The chain recombines TRBV20-1 with TRBJ1-2; 9 nucleotides match TRBD1. The CDR3 loop spans 16 amino acids. The junction had 9 bases not matched to a gene; V was cut back by 0 bases and J by 4 bases. From germline, CDR1 is DFQATT and CDR2 SNEGSKA (reference sequence). CDR3: CSARDERTGASYGYTF. CDR3 DNA, as far as it was read: TGCAGTGCTAGAGATGAGAGGACAGGGGCGTCCTATGGC.

This clone was counted at least ten times. The CDR3 is cut off 3 residues early in the read; its end comes from the germline J gene. This chain uses TRBV10-3 with TRBJ1-1, with 12 bases identical to TRBD1. V lost 4 bases and J lost 3; bases outside the gene matches: 6. Germline V gene data show CDR1 as ENHRY and CDR2 as SYGVKD. This CDR3 has 16 amino acids. CDR3 loop: CAISGGTGGMDTEAFF. CDR3 DNA (partial): TGTGCCATCAGTGGGGGGACAGGGGGCATGGACACTGAA.

This clone was seen many times. The sequenced part of the CDR3 DNA is TGTGCCATCAGAGGCGGGACGAACACCGGGGAG. It yields the protein CAIRGGTNTGE. Given in full, the CDR3 is CAIRGGTNTGELFF. This chain uses TRBV10-3 with TRBJ2-2, with D maybe TRBD2 (6 bases). With the read ending 3 residues before the CDR3 end, the germline J gene is used to fill in that end. V was cut by 6 bases and J by 0 bases, with 8 bases left in between. CDR1 and CDR2 (germline): ENHRY, SYGVKD. The CDR3 covers 14 residues.

The table lists this clone with many counts. CDR3 sequence reads: CASSQDPGLAGGRGTDTQYF. CDR3 bases read: TGTGCCAGCAGCCAAGATCCCGGACTAGCGGGAGGGCGGGGCACAGATACG. The chain couples TRBV4-2 to TRBJ2-3; TRBD2 matches at 15 bases. The CDR3 is cut off 3 residues early in the read; its end comes from the germline J gene. Germline V gene data show CDR1 as LGHNA and CDR2 as YNFKEQ. CDR3 length: 20 residues. V trimming: 0 bases; J trimming: 1 base; junction bases outside the gene matches: 8.

This clone was counted at least ten times. Read coverage stops 3 residues before the CDR3 terminus; the germline J gene supplies the remainder. V usage is TRBV5-1 and J usage is TRBJ2-1; 8 bases fit TRBD1. This CDR3 contains 13 residues. V trimming: 4 bases; J trimming: 9 bases; junction bases outside the gene matches: 6. Germline lookup yields CDR1 SGHRS and CDR2 YFSETQ. The sequenced CDR3 bases are TGCGCCAGCAGCGAGGACAGGGTGAGTGAG. Amino acids: CASSEDRVSE. The whole CDR3 region reads CASSEDRVSEQFF.

This clone showed up many times. The read comes to an end 3 residues before the CDR3 does, leaving the germline J gene to fill in the end. The chain joins TRBV7-9 to TRBJ1-2, with 7 nucleotides matching TRBD1. Germline V gives CDR1 SEHNR, CDR2 FQNEAQ (reference sequence). The length of the CDR3 is 14 residues. This CDR3 reads CASSLEGGYGGYTF. The CDR3 DNA, read in part, is TGTGCCAGCAGCTTAGAAGGGGGCTATGGGGGC. Complete variable domain (other parts from reference TRBV7-9 and TRBJ1-2): DTGVSQNPRHKITKRGQNVTFRCDPISEHNRLYWYRQTLGQGPEFLTYFQNEAQLEKSRLLSDRFSAERPKGSFSTLEIQRTEQGDSAMYLCASSLEGGYGGYTFGSGTRLTVV.

There are many counts of this clone. From the germline J gene comes the end of the CDR3, since the read stops 3 residues before it. V and J are TRBV5-1 and TRBJ1-1, with unresolved D. The length of the CDR3 is 14 residues. V lost 5 bases to trimming and J lost 6 bases, with 17 bases between them. Germline V gives CDR1 SGHRS, CDR2 YFSETQ. The sequenced part of the CDR3 DNA is TGCGCCAGCAGGGGCCTCCCGGCGGACTCTGAA. Translated: CASRGLPADSE. The whole CDR3 sequence is CASRGLPADSEAFF.

At least ten counts were recorded for this clone. The read is 3 residues too short to cover the CDR3 end, so that end is filled in from the germline J gene. The identical CDR3 is also encoded by other nucleotide sequences in the sample. The chain uses TRBV19 and TRBJ2-3; D is uncertain. The germline gives CDR1 LNHDA, CDR2 SQIVND (reference sequence). The CDR3 has 11 residues. V lost 7 bases and J 0 bases, leaving 2 bases between the germline ends. The CDR3 bases that were read are TGTGCCAGTACGAGCACAGATACG. Encoded protein: CASTSTDT. The full CDR3 is CASTSTDTQYF.

The table lists this clone with a few counts. CDR3 residues: CATSEAGRPSEGYTF. The sequenced part of the CDR3 DNA is TGTGCCACCTCAGAAGCGGGCAGGCCTAGCGAAGGC. The rearrangement links TRBV5-6 to TRBJ1-2; D unresolved. The observed sequence ends 3 residues before the CDR3 terminus, with the missing tail filled in from the germline J gene. Germline V CDR1 and CDR2: SGHDT, YYEEEE. This CDR3 region has 15 residues.

This clone was seen at least ten times. The observed sequence ends 3 residues before the CDR3 terminus, with the missing tail filled in from the germline J gene. The gene calls are TRBV7-9 and TRBJ1-1, with TRBD1 as a possible D gene (5 bases). The CDR3 is made up of 14 amino acids. Trimming took off 1 base at V and 3 bases at J, with 9 bases between the two ends. CDR1 SEHNR and CDR2 FQNEAQ come from the germline V gene (reference sequence). The CDR3 bases that were read are TGTGCCAGCAGCTTAGGATCAGGGTACACTGAA. Amino acid sequence: CASSLGSGYTE. The entire CDR3 protein is CASSLGSGYTEAFF.

This clone was counted at least ten times. The read falls 3 residues short of the CDR3 end, and the missing part is taken from the germline J gene. The chain has TRBV2 and TRBJ1-5; maybe TRBD1 (6 bases). Germline V gives CDR1 SNHLY, CDR2 FYNNEI. The CDR3 spans 11 residues. Partial CDR3 DNA: TGTGCCAGCAGTGCGGGACAACCC. Residues: CASSAGQP. The full CDR3 protein is CASSAGQPQHF.

Many counts were recorded for this clone. The read ends 3 residues before the CDR3 terminus; that terminus is restored from the germline J gene. The chain has TRBV6-1 and TRBJ2-7; the D gene is possibly TRBD2 (6 bases). Per germline, CDR1 MNHNS and CDR2 SASEGT. The CDR3 covers 14 residues. The germline V and J ends were trimmed by 8 bases and 4 bases, with 18 bases remaining between them. The CDR3 region is CASCGSWRGYEQYF. CDR3 bases read: TGTGCCAGCTGTGGTTCCTGGCGGGGATACGAG.

This clone was picked up many times. The read comes to an end 3 residues before the CDR3 does, leaving the germline J gene to fill in the end. V is TRBV28 and J is TRBJ1-6, with D maybe TRBD1 (6 bases). The V gene lost 6 bases and the J gene lost 5 bases, with 14 bases spanning the gap. The CDR3 totals 15 residues. Germline V gene sequence: CDR1 MDHEN, CDR2 SYDVKM. CDR3 amino acids: CASSPQGTHNSPLHF. The sequenced part of the CDR3 DNA is TGTGCCAGCAGCCCACAGGGTACCCATAATTCACCC.

This clone was picked up a small number of times. Germline is not matched at one junction end, which may reflect a read error. The missing CDR3 end, 3 residues past where the read stops, is filled in from the germline J gene. This chain connects TRBV5-1 to TRBJ2-5; TRBD2 matches 7 bases. CDR3 length equals 15 residues. Germline CDR1 SGHRS, CDR2 YFSETQ. The CDR3 spells CASTLGTGRGETQYF. The sequenced CDR3 bases are TGCGCCAGCACCTTGGGGACTGGGCGGGGGGAGACC.

This clone was detected many times. The CDR3 bases that were read are TGTGCCAGTAGTGGAGGGACAGGGCCGTATGGC. It codes for CASSGGTGPYG. The full CDR3 reads CASSGGTGPYGYTF. This sequence joins TRBV19 and TRBJ1-2; 9 nucleotides line up with TRBD1. The CDR3 end falls 3 residues outside the read, so it is completed with the germline J gene. Unmatched junction bases numbered 6, after V lost 5 bases and J lost 5 bases. There are 14 residues in the CDR3. CDR1 and CDR2 (germline): LNHDA, SQIVND (reference sequence).

The sample holds a few counts of this clone. The CDR3 extends 3 residues past the end of the read, so its final part is completed from the germline J gene. The chain employs TRBV30 and TRBJ1-1, with 7 bases identical to TRBD1. This CDR3 has 13 residues. CDR1 GTSNPN and CDR2 SVGIG come from the germline V gene (reference sequence). Trimming at V came to 2 bases and at J to 7 bases, leaving 7 bases not matched to a gene. The sequenced part of the CDR3 DNA is TGTGCCTGGAGTTCCTTGAGGGACAGTGAA. Encoded protein: CAWSSLRDSE. The CDR3, in full, reads CAWSSLRDSEAFF.

This clone came up many times. With the read ending 3 residues before the CDR3 end, the germline J gene is used to fill in that end. The genes are TRBV5-1 and TRBJ2-6, with D perhaps TRBD2 (6 bases). V was shortened by 6 bases and J by 1 base, with 8 bases between the two germline ends. The CDR3 has 14 residues. Germline values: CDR1 SGHRS, CDR2 YFSETQ. The CDR3 spells CASIGGSGANVLTF. The part of the CDR3 DNA that was read is TGCGCCAGCATTGGGGGGTCTGGGGCCAACGTC.